The 25 T cell receptor beta chains below all came from one sample that was sequenced in a study of identical twins (TCRdb year 2016). To prepare the library, 5' RACE was applied. The reads were generated on an Illumina HiSeq 2000. In TCRdb, the public reads were trimmed at Q25 with fastp and aligned with MiXCR, with productive beta chains retained. Duplicate CDR3 protein sequences are folded into a single record with the most common DNA and genes. The sample table contains 300,000 to 400,000 distinct CDR3 sequences; only one count was recorded for about 9% of them. 8% to 10% of the sample rests with the top ten. Sequencing was done on a sample of naive T cells sorted from blood. What this sample's cell subset or site label stands for: cells isolated with a human naive T-cell isolation kit. These receptors were obtained from a woman aged 50 to 60 in good health.

The sample holds many counts of this clonotype. The CDR3, as DNA: TGTGCCAGCAGCGCAGGGAGCTCCTACAATGAGCAGTTCTTC. Translation gives CASSAGSSYNEQFF. The chain is built from TRBV12-3 or TRBV12-4 and TRBJ2-1; D possibly matches TRBD1 or TRBD2 (5 bases each). The CDR3 has 14 amino acids. Trimming removed 6 bases from V and 0 bases from J, with 9 bases in between.

The sample holds a few counts of this clonotype. The rearrangement uses TRBV20-1 and TRBJ1-5; tentatively, D is TRBD1 (5 bases). This CDR3 has 12 amino acids. Trimming shortened V by 3 bases and J by 5 bases, and 8 bases separated the two germline ends. The germline V gene has CDR1 DFQATT and CDR2 SNEGSKA (reference sequence). DNA for the CDR3: TGCAGTGCTAGCAGGGAAGATCAGCCCCAGCATTTT. Protein: CSASREDQPQHF.

This clonotype has at least ten counts. The chain carries TRBV20-1 and TRBJ1-1, with D unresolved. The CDR3 covers 14 residues. Germline V lookup: CDR1 DFQATT, CDR2 SNEGSKA (reference sequence). The germline V and J ends were trimmed by 0 bases and 3 bases, with 11 bases remaining between them. Written as DNA, the CDR3 is TGCAGTGCTAGAGATCCAAGGAGGGACACTGAAGCTTTCTTT. Translating gives CSARDPRRDTEAFF.

This clonotype turned up a few times. This chain uses TRBV11-2 with TRBJ2-2; perhaps TRBD1 as D (8 bases). The V end was cut by 5 bases, the J end by 1 base, with 14 bases between. CDR3 length equals 16 residues. CDR1 and CDR2 (germline): SGHAT, FQNNGV. The CDR3 spells CASSHHRGGNTGELFF. DNA for the CDR3: TGTGCCAGCAGCCACCACAGGGGGGGGAACACCGGGGAGCTGTTTTTT.

The rearrangement joins TRBV15 to TRBJ1-6; no definite D call. The V end lost 0 bases, the J end lost 0 bases, and 12 bases lay between the germline ends. This CDR3 contains 18 residues. From germline, CDR1 is LNHNV and CDR2 YYDKDF (reference sequence). CDR3 bases: TGTGCCACCAGCAGAGATAGCGGTTCAAGCTCCTATAATTCACCCCTCCACTTT. Amino acid sequence: CATSRDSGSSSYNSPLHF.

The rearrangement uses TRBV19 and TRBJ1-1, with 7 bases aligning to TRBD1. The trim removed 4 bases at V and 4 bases at J, leaving 3 bases unmatched. From germline, CDR1 is LNHDA and CDR2 SQIVND (reference sequence). This CDR3 comprises 13 residues. The CDR3 DNA follows: TGTGCCAGTAGTAGCAGGGGGTTCACTGAAGCTTTCTTT. Translating it yields CASSSRGFTEAFF.

The chain has TRBV7-9 and TRBJ1-1; a possible D gene is TRBD1 (5 bases). The CDR3 is 15 residues long. V was trimmed by 1 base and J by 0 bases, leaving 9 bases between them. Per the germline V gene, CDR1 is SEHNR and CDR2 is FQNEAQ (reference sequence). The DNA for the CDR3 is TGTGCCAGCAGCTTAGGGGACCCCCTGAACACTGAAGCTTTCTTT. Amino acid sequence: CASSLGDPLNTEAFF.

V and J are TRBV6-2 or TRBV6-3 and TRBJ2-3; D unclear. This CDR3 has 11 amino acids. V lost 8 bases and J 8 bases, leaving 11 bases between the germline ends. In germline, CDR1 is MNHEY, CDR2 SVGEGT. The CDR3: CASVSYGTQYF. The CDR3 DNA sequence: TGTGCCAGCGTTTCTTATGGTACGCAGTATTTT.

In the case of this clonotype: At one boundary the junction diverges from the germline segment, which might be a read error. CDR3 residues: CASSPWDRDSYGYPF. The CDR3 region has the DNA TGTGCCAGCAGCCCCTGGGACAGGGACAGCTATGGCTACCCCTTC. The V call is TRBV7-9, the J call TRBJ1-2, with TRBD1 matching 9 bases. The CDR3 sequence is 15 residues long. Germline V CDR1 and CDR2: SEHNR, FQNEAQ (reference sequence).

This clonotype was seen a handful of times. The rearrangement joins TRBV7-2 to TRBJ2-2; D remains ambiguous. The CDR3 is made up of 18 amino acids. V dropped 2 bases and J dropped 4 bases, with 20 bases sitting between them. Germline CDR1 reads SGHTA; CDR2 reads FQGNSA. The CDR3: CASSLTVAGVVFTGELFF. The CDR3 DNA reads TGTGCCAGCAGCTTAACGGTAGCTGGGGTGGTTTTCACCGGGGAGCTGTTTTTT.

This clonotype was picked up many times. This sequence joins TRBV29-1 and TRBJ2-5; no clear D. CDR1 is SQVTM, CDR2 ANQGSEA, per germline. The CDR3 is 12 residues long. Trimming left V 4 bases short and J 1 base short, with 7 bases between. The CDR3 loop reads CSVGQVQETQYF. The CDR3 bases are TGCAGCGTTGGGCAGGTCCAAGAGACCCAGTACTTC.

There are many counts of this clonotype. CDR3 nucleotides: TGTGCCAGCAGTTTTGTTGCGGAGAGCTCCTACGAGCAGTACTTC. Translating gives CASSFVAESSYEQYF. The J gene is TRBJ2-7, the V gene TRBV12-3 or TRBV12-4, with D uncertain. V was trimmed by 3 bases and J by 0 bases, leaving 12 bases between them. This CDR3 comprises 15 residues.

This clonotype was detected a few times. The chain joins TRBV10-2 to TRBJ2-7; D might be TRBD1 (6 bases). With 2 bases removed from V and 8 bases from J, the gap between germline ends came to 13 bases. CDR1 WSHSY and CDR2 SAAADI come from the germline V gene. This CDR3 is 13 amino acids long. The CDR3 region is CASSEGIRDKQYV. The CDR3 DNA reads TGCGCCAGCAGTGAGGGTATCAGGGACAAGCAGTACGTC.

This clonotype has only a few counts. The chain couples TRBV27 to TRBJ2-7, with TRBD2 matching over 13 bases. Germline V lookup: CDR1 MNHEY, CDR2 SMNVEV (reference sequence). The CDR3 is 19 amino acids. The J segment lost 5 bases and the V segment lost 3 bases, leaving 16 bases of the junction unmatched. CDR3 DNA sequence: TGTGCCAGCAGTTTGAGCTCTCTACTAGCGGGAGGGCCCCTTGACGAGCAGTACTTC. As protein: CASSLSSLLAGGPLDEQYF.

This clonotype was seen more than once but under ten times. J is TRBJ2-7 and V is TRBV4-2, with D possibly being TRBD2 (6 bases). Germline V gene lookup returns CDR1 LGHNA and CDR2 YNFKEQ. Trimming left V 1 base short and J 1 base short, with 8 bases between. The CDR3 has 14 amino acids. The CDR3 sequence: CASSQVAESYEQYF. The CDR3 region has the DNA TGTGCCAGCAGCCAAGTAGCGGAATCCTACGAGCAGTACTTC.

The J gene is TRBJ2-5, the V gene TRBV6-1, with TRBD1 matching 7 bases. The CDR3 extends over 13 amino acids. Germline lookup yields CDR1 MNHNS and CDR2 SASEGT. V was clipped by 10 bases and J by 3 bases; unmatched bases: 8. In DNA form, the CDR3 reads TGTGCCAACAGGTCGGACAGGAAAGAGACCCAGTACTTC. Translating it yields CANRSDRKETQYF.

This sequence joins TRBV5-1 and TRBJ2-5; D is possibly TRBD2 (6 bases). The V gene lost 2 bases and the J gene lost 4 bases, with 9 bases spanning the gap. The CDR3 runs to 13 residues. Per the germline V gene, CDR1 is SGHRS and CDR2 is YFSETQ. The CDR3 nucleotides read TGCGCCAGCAGCTTATCGGAGGGAGAGACCCAGTACTTC. Protein product: CASSLSEGETQYF.

The J gene is TRBJ2-1, the V gene TRBV5-1; no definite D call. V dropped 4 bases and J dropped 6 bases, with 14 bases sitting between them. Germline V gene sequence: CDR1 SGHRS, CDR2 YFSETQ. The CDR3 covers 14 residues. CDR3 coding DNA: TGCGCCAGCAGCCCGGTGGGGTTTGTCAATGAGCAGTTCTTC. This gives the protein CASSPVGFVNEQFF.

This clonotype came up once. This may stem from a read error, because a much larger clone lies one nucleotide away. This rearrangement joins TRBV9 to TRBJ2-2, with D hard to call. CDR1 is SGDLS, CDR2 YYNGEE, per germline. The CDR3 extends over 11 amino acids. DNA of the CDR3: TGTGCCGGCAGCCCGGCTCGGGAGCTGTTTTTT. Translating gives CAGSPARELFF.

This clonotype was seen at least ten times. The CDR3 DNA reads TGCAGTGCTAGGGAAGGGACAGCTTCTCATACGCAGTATTTT. It specifies CSAREGTASHTQYF. V and J are TRBV20-1 and TRBJ2-3, with 7 nucleotides matching TRBD1. Trimming at V came to 3 bases and at J to 7 bases, leaving 10 bases not matched to a gene. From germline, CDR1 is DFQATT and CDR2 SNEGSKA (reference sequence). The CDR3 length is 14 residues.

This clonotype has a handful of counts. This sequence joins TRBV6-5 and TRBJ2-3; D is unclear. V was trimmed by 0 bases and J by 0 bases, leaving 7 bases between them. The CDR3 sequence is 15 residues long. Germline assignment: CDR1 MNHEY and CDR2 SVGAGI. The CDR3 sequence: CASSYSYGSTDTQYF. In DNA form, the CDR3 reads TGTGCCAGCAGTTACTCGTACGGTAGCACAGATACGCAGTATTTT.

This clonotype was picked up many times. This chain links TRBV7-8 with TRBJ1-2; D is unclear. This CDR3 has 14 residues. Between the trimmed V and J ends, which lost 3 bases and 1 base, there was a span of 9 bases. The germline gives CDR1 SGHVS, CDR2 FQNEAQ. The DNA of the CDR3 is TGTGCCAGCAGCTTGGGTCAGATTAACTATGGCTACACCTTC. It encodes CASSLGQINYGYTF.

This clonotype was seen a few times. V gene TRBV5-1 combines with J gene TRBJ2-5; TRBD2 aligns across 13 bases. The germline V gene has CDR1 SGHRS and CDR2 YFSETQ. V was clipped by 3 bases and J by 7 bases; unmatched bases: 9. CDR3 length equals 16 residues. The CDR3 sequence: CASSSTGLAGVRTQYF. CDR3 coding DNA: TGCGCCAGCAGCTCTACCGGACTAGCGGGAGTAAGGACCCAGTACTTC.

This rearrangement joins TRBV5-1 to TRBJ1-5, with D unresolved. Trimming shortened V by 4 bases and J by 5 bases, and 13 bases separated the two germline ends. The CDR3 length is 14 residues. Germline CDR1 reads SGHRS; CDR2 reads YFSETQ. The DNA for the CDR3 is TGCGCCAGCAGCCCAGGAGGGAGGGATCAGCCCCAGCATTTT. Translation: CASSPGGRDQPQHF.

The chain couples TRBV29-1 to TRBJ2-5; 11 positions agree with TRBD2. The CDR3 length is 14 residues. Trimming at V came to 3 bases and at J to 3 bases, leaving 3 bases not matched to a gene. The germline CDR1 and CDR2 sequences are SQVTM and ANQGSEA. CDR3 protein: CSVDSGRAEETQYF. CDR3 sequence (DNA): TGCAGCGTTGATAGCGGGAGGGCGGAAGAGACCCAGTACTTC.